This T cell receptor (beta chain) was documented in a study of shared clonotypes between healthy human individuals. Study findings and constraints: As a rule, naive subsets had a larger estimated richness than memory subsets. Against clonotypes common to all four donors, non-shared ones had lower generation probabilities.

CD8 memory merged CD45RO+ with CCR7-negative CD45RA+ TemRA cells. About this clone itself: Its matching antigen is unknown.

Original analysis: As immunoSEQ supplied junction-only sequences (without quality scores), filtering differed. TCRdb keeps only in-frame clones here, not all; method: immunoSEQ multiplex PCR. The V and J calls and clone size come from that table; D and trimming were worked out from the DNA. The repertoire holds roughly 720,000 clones, with 90% as singletons. The CDR3 spans 11 residues. Germline CDR1 reads SGHAT; CDR2 reads FQNNGV. The rearrangement links TRBV11-2 to TRBJ2-7; perhaps TRBD2 as D (5 bases). Sequencing used memory CD8+ T cells from PBMCs. Subset of the sample: CD45RO+ cells pooled with CCR7-negative TemRA cells. The TCR originated in a man aged 18 to 30 in good health. Some clones in this sample may be carry-over from other donors' samples. CDR3 amino acids: CAADYNYEQYF. For the CDR3, the DNA is TGTGCAGCTGACTACAACTACGAGCAGTACTTC.